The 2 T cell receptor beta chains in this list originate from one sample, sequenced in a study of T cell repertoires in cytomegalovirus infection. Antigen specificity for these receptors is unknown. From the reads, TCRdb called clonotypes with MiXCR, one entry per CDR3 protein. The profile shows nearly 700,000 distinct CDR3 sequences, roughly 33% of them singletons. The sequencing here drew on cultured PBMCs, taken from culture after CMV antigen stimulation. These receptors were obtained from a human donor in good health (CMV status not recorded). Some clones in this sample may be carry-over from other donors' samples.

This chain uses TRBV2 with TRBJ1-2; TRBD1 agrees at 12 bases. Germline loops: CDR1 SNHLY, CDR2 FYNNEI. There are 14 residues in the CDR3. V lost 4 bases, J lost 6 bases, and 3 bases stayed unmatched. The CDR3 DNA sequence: TGTGCCAGCAGTGGTGGGACAGGGGGCGATGGCTACACCTTC. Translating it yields CASSGGTGGDGYTF.

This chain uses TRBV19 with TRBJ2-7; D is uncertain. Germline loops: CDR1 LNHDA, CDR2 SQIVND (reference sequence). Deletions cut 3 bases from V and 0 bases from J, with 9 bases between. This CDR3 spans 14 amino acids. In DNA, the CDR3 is TGTGCCAGTAGTATGACACCGATCTCCTACGAGCAGTACTTC. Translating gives CASSMTPISYEQYF.